Presented here are 9 T cell receptor beta chains from one specimen sequenced in a study of T cells in women clearing cervical HPV infection. Data came from immunoSEQ multiplex PCR; TCRdb stores just in-frame clones and leaves some out. The sample totals nearly 35,000 clones. Specimen: blood buffy coat. The receptors stem from a woman aged 18 to 75 with a cervical HPV16 infection that either progressed to CIN3+ or cleared (not recorded which).

Concerning this clone: The read gets to within 3 residues of the CDR3 end, and the germline J gene fills in the rest. The chain uses TRBV12-3 or TRBV12-4 and TRBJ2-3, with TRBD2 matching over 13 bases. J gave up 3 bases and V 5 bases, and 5 bases lay outside the gene matches. The length of the CDR3 is 16 residues. The covered CDR3 bases are TGTGCCAGCAGTCGGACTAGCGGGAGCGGGACAGATACG. Its translation is CASSRTSGSGTDT. The complete CDR3 reads CASSRTSGSGTDTQYF.

With regard to this clone: The read ends 3 residues before the CDR3 terminus; that terminus is restored from the germline J gene. J is TRBJ1-2 and V is TRBV19; unclear D gene. The germline V gene has CDR1 LNHDA and CDR2 SQIVND (reference sequence). The CDR3 covers 16 residues. The CDR3 region is CASSISGLAKYNDYTF. Partial CDR3 DNA: TGTGCCAGTAGTATCAGTGGACTAGCGAAGTACAATGAC.

Points on this clone: The read stops 3 residues short of the end of the CDR3; the missing end is completed from the germline J gene. The chain employs TRBV10-3 and TRBJ2-1; 8 bases align to TRBD1. The CDR3 is 13 residues long. The germline CDR1 and CDR2 sequences are ENHRY and SYGVKD. The trim removed 6 bases at V and 7 bases at J, leaving 5 bases unmatched. CDR3 DNA (partial): TGTGCCATCAGCCCGGACAGGGAAAATGAG. Its translation is CAISPDRENE. In full, the CDR3 reads CAISPDRENEQFF.

CDR3 sequence: CASRAGTGAVKTQYF. CDR3 DNA, as far as it was read: TGTGCCAGCAGAGCCGGGACAGGGGCAGTAAAGACC. This rearrangement joins TRBV2 to TRBJ2-5, with 10 bases aligning to TRBD1. The read finishes 3 residues shy of the CDR3 end, and the germline J gene is used to complete it. The germline gives CDR1 SNHLY, CDR2 FYNNEI. The CDR3 is 15 residues long. The V and J ends lost 6 bases and 6 bases, in that order; junction bases with no gene match: 10.

As concerns this clone: The read stops 3 residues short of the end of the CDR3; the missing end is completed from the germline J gene. The chain uses TRBV11-2 and TRBJ1-6; D not certain. The CDR3 sequence is 14 residues long. V lost 0 bases and J lost 7, with 7 bases in between. Germline CDR1 reads SGHAT; CDR2 reads FQNNGV. The DNA read from the CDR3 is TGTGCCAGCAGCTTAGAACACAGAAATTCACCC. Amino acids: CASSLEHRNSP. The CDR3 in its entirety is CASSLEHRNSPLHF.

Details on this clone: The read stops 3 residues short of the end of the CDR3; the missing end is completed from the germline J gene. The chain combines TRBV7-6 with TRBJ2-5; 7 bases align to TRBD2. CDR1 and CDR2 from the germline V gene are SGHVS and FNYEAQ. V was pared by 4 bases and J by 5 bases, with 7 bases of the junction left unmatched. The CDR3 sequence is 14 residues long. Incomplete CDR3 DNA: TGTGCCAGCAGCTCTTCGGGGCGGGGGGAGACC. It codes for CASSSSGRGET. The whole CDR3 sequence is CASSSSGRGETQYF.

Details on this clone: The CDR3 end is not reached by the read, which stops 3 residues before it; the germline J gene fills it in. The chain is built from TRBV11-3 and TRBJ2-3; the D gene is possibly TRBD1 (6 bases). The CDR3 has 14 residues. In germline, CDR1 is SGHNT, CDR2 YENEEA. The sequenced CDR3 bases are TGTGCCAGCAGCTTACTACAGGGCCAAGAGACG. Amino acid sequence: CASSLLQGQET. The CDR3 in its entirety is CASSLLQGQETQYF.

Notes on this clone: The read is 3 residues too short to cover the CDR3 end, so that end is filled in from the germline J gene. The rearrangement uses TRBV2 and TRBJ2-2, with 9 positions matching TRBD1. The CDR3 is 14 amino acids. In germline, CDR1 is SNHLY, CDR2 FYNNEI. The covered CDR3 bases are TGTGCCAGCACCGGACAGGGGCGGACTGAAAAG. The encoded protein is CASTGQGRTEK. The full-length CDR3 reads as CASTGQGRTEKLFF.

Notes on this clone: The read halts 3 residues ahead of the CDR3 end, with the missing end drawn from the germline J gene. J is TRBJ2-1 and V is TRBV19, with TRBD2 matching 13 bases. The V segment lost 1 base and the J segment 9 bases; nucleotides outside the gene matches: 9. CDR1 is LNHDA and CDR2 is SQIVND in the germline V gene (reference sequence). This CDR3 is 17 amino acids long. The CDR3 sequence is CASSIGGTSGRGGEQFF. The sequenced part of the CDR3 DNA is TGTGCCAGTAGTATAGGTGGCACTAGCGGGAGGGGCGGTGAG.